A selection of T cell receptor beta chains follows, all from one sample in a study of OX40 agonist ivuxolimab in advanced cancers. The assay was immunoSEQ multiplex PCR, and TCRdb's table has in-frame clones only and misses some. The profile shows around 60,000 clones, roughly 89% of them singletons. This material consisted of CD4+ or CD8+ T cells sorted from blood, taken in a trial of the OX40 agonist ivuxolimab. Receptors were obtained from an adult with an advanced solid tumor such as melanoma, head and neck, liver or kidney cancer. Each CDR3 is given with its conserved first and last residue.

TRBV15,TRBJ2-7,CATSRDTGTGDEQYF
TRBV7-6,TRBJ2-7,CASSSLAGATYEQYF
TRBV6-1,TRBJ1-1,CASSAVGNTEAFF
TRBV27,TRBJ1-4,CASSSGAFAATNEKLFF
TRBV5-5,TRBJ1-3,CASSDYRVRGSSGNTIYF
TRBV19,TRBJ2-3,CASTDSGSSDTQYF
TRBV5-4,TRBJ1-6,CASSLRTGNSPLHF
TRBV7-6,TRBJ2-5,CASVGAGDQETQYF
TRBV6-5,TRBJ2-3,CASRQVGGRDTQYF
TRBV7-2,TRBJ1-5,CASSLGRSNQPQHF
TRBV7-8,TRBJ2-2,CASSPTPTGELFF
TRBV5-4,TRBJ1-2,CASSPPLGGGYGYTF
TRBV2,TRBJ1-1,CASSEQAGRRTEAFF
TRBV19,TRBJ1-5,CASSTTQGERRNQPQHF
TRBV30,TRBJ1-1,CAWSRGINAEAFF
TRBV5-1,TRBJ2-7,CASSFTSGASYEQYF
TRBV2,TRBJ2-3,CASSSVTDTQYF
TRBV5-5,TRBJ2-5,CASSTQGAGVRETQYF
TRBV27,TRBJ2-5,CASSLRRTGGEETQYF
TRBV19,TRBJ1-5,CASSLRQGGGQPQHF
TRBV7-2,TRBJ1-5,CASSLTVNSNQPQHF
TRBV27,TRBJ2-1,CASTLAGGLYNEQFF
TRBV27,TRBJ1-6,CASTYQESSYNSPLHF
TRBV6-5,TRBJ1-6,CASRYSGTGLTPLHF
TRBV6-1,TRBJ1-1,CASLDYTEAFF
TRBV30,TRBJ1-5,CAWSKNNQPQHF
TRBV12-5,TRBJ2-1,CASARFDNEQFF
TRBV10-1,TRBJ1-2,CASSADRDRGYTF
TRBV19,TRBJ1-1,CASMGARGGLNTEAFF
TRBV7-2,TRBJ1-1,CASSLLMNEAFF
TRBV23-1,TRBJ2-1,CASTWFASSGSGDEQFF
TRBV5-4,TRBJ2-3,CASSPAGTSGVTQYF
TRBV5-1,TRBJ1-3,CASTTVSGNTIYF
TRBV19,TRBJ2-3,CASSITSDATDTQYF
TRBV4-1,TRBJ1-1,CASSQDQTVSNTEAFF
TRBV2,TRBJ2-5,CASSGLRSQETQYF
TRBV4-1,TRBJ2-2,CASSQGYRDPGELFF
TRBV28,TRBJ2-5,CASSPSGLREETQYF
TRBV4-1,TRBJ1-3,CASSQEPPFTSGNTIYF
TRBV7-2,TRBJ1-2,CASSLEFGETGNGYTF
TRBV30,TRBJ1-6,CAWSVVRGALGPYNSPLHF
TRBV2,TRBJ1-5,CATGTGPNQPQHF
TRBV4-2,TRBJ2-7,CASSQDPVGTYEQYF
TRBV6-5,TRBJ1-1,CASSLLGATEAFF
TRBV4-3,TRBJ1-3,CASSHGTATGNTIYF
TRBV7-8,TRBJ2-3,CASSRRTAISDTQYF
TRBV5-8,TRBJ2-2,CASSLGTGVTGELFF
TRBV19,TRBJ1-3,CATAGAWGNTIYF